Listed here are 10 T cell receptor beta chains from one sample, sequenced in a study of shared clonotypes between healthy human individuals. The data were produced by immunoSEQ multiplex PCR, yet TCRdb's version contains in-frame clones alone and is incomplete. The repertoire holds 600,000 to 700,000 clones, with 73% as singletons. Input material: memory CD4+ T cells sorted from blood. Subset noted: CD45RA-negative fraction. The receptors come from a woman under 40 in good health.

In its sample, this clone was seen a few times. The J gene is TRBJ2-5, the V gene TRBV7-2, with D perhaps matching TRBD2 (6 bases). V dropped 2 bases and J dropped 4 bases, with 14 bases sitting between them. The germline CDR1 and CDR2 sequences are SGHTA and FQGNSA. CDR3 length equals 15 residues. The CDR3 nucleotides are TGTGCCAGCAGCTTACAGGGACTGGGGGTAGAGACCCAGTACTTC. It specifies CASSLQGLGVETQYF.

Worth noting for this clone: The same CDR3 also results from other DNA sequences found in this sample. This sequence joins TRBV9 and TRBJ2-3; D is undetermined. Germline V gives CDR1 SGDLS, CDR2 YYNGEE. Trimming shortened V by 3 bases and J by 2 bases, and 4 bases separated the two germline ends. CDR3 length equals 12 residues. The CDR3 sequence: CASSANTDTQYF. The CDR3 nucleotides are TGTGCCAGCAGCGCCAACACAGATACGCAGTATTTT.

The J gene is TRBJ2-7, the V gene TRBV29-1, with a tentative D call TRBD2 (5 bases). The V and J ends lost 6 bases and 6 bases respectively, with 21 bases between them. The CDR3 runs 14 residues. The germline V gene has CDR1 SQVTM and CDR2 ANQGSEA. The CDR3 nucleotides are TGCAGCGTGACTGCGCTAGCCGGTAAAGCCGAGCAGTACTTC. It yields the protein CSVTALAGKAEQYF.

J is TRBJ2-5 and V is TRBV11-1; D is ambiguous. The length of the CDR3 is 13 residues. CDR1 is SGHAT and CDR2 is FQDESV in the germline V gene (reference sequence). V was trimmed by 4 bases and J by 3 bases, leaving 9 bases between them. The CDR3 is CASSSLEEETQYF. For the CDR3, the DNA is TGTGCCAGCAGCTCCTTAGAGGAAGAGACCCAGTACTTC.

V usage is TRBV10-3 and J usage is TRBJ1-1, with D tentatively TRBD1 (6 bases). The V gene lost 7 bases and the J gene lost 3 bases, with 12 bases spanning the gap. Germline V CDR1 and CDR2: ENHRY, SYGVKD. The CDR3 loop spans 13 amino acids. The CDR3 DNA follows: TGTGCCATCAAAAGGACAGAGTACACTGAAGCTTTCTTT. Translation gives CAIKRTEYTEAFF.

The chain combines TRBV5-8 with TRBJ2-2, with 10 bases lining up with TRBD1. CDR1 is SGHTS, CDR2 YDEGEE, per germline. The J segment lost 4 bases and the V segment lost 4 bases, leaving 4 bases of the junction unmatched. The CDR3 runs to 15 residues. CDR3 DNA sequence: TGTGCCAGCAGCCTGGACAGGGGGGTCACCGGGGAGCTGTTTTTT. As protein: CASSLDRGVTGELFF.

This chain joins TRBV29-1 and TRBJ1-2; TRBD1 matches at 8 bases. V dropped 4 bases and J dropped 8; count of bases not matched to a gene: 3. In germline, CDR1 is SQVTM, CDR2 ANQGSEA. CDR3 length: 11 amino acids. As DNA, the CDR3 is TGCAGCGTTGGGACAGGGCGAGGCTACACCTTC. It translates to CSVGTGRGYTF.

The rearrangement joins TRBV10-3 to TRBJ2-1, with TRBD1 matching 10 bases. Germline CDR1 and CDR2: ENHRY and SYGVKD. CDR3 size: 16 residues. The ends lost 2 bases at V and 5 bases at J; junction bases unmatched: 6. The CDR3 here is CAISEPGQGRHNEQFF. The CDR3 nucleotides read TGTGCCATCAGTGAGCCGGGACAGGGGAGACACAATGAGCAGTTCTTC.

V and J are TRBV19 and TRBJ2-5; the match to TRBD2 covers 9 bases. This CDR3 is built from 15 residues. V was clipped by 5 bases and J by 5 bases; unmatched bases: 9. Germline V gene lookup returns CDR1 LNHDA and CDR2 SQIVND (reference sequence). This chain's CDR3 is CASSDIAGVRETQYF. CDR3 sequence (DNA): TGTGCCAGTAGTGACATAGCGGGAGTTCGGGAGACCCAGTACTTC.

This chain uses TRBV11-2 with TRBJ2-4; weak D call: TRBD2 (6 bases). The CDR3 is 18 amino acids. V was cut by 5 bases and J by 0 bases, with 20 bases left in between. CDR1 is SGHAT and CDR2 is FQNNGV in the germline V gene. The CDR3 is CASSVNERRVGAKNIQYF. The DNA of the CDR3 is TGTGCCAGCAGCGTAAATGAGCGGAGGGTAGGAGCCAAAAACATTCAGTACTTC.